These 24 T cell receptor beta chains were sequenced from one sample in a study of blood T cell repertoires in COVID-19. The table came from immunoSEQ multiplex PCR; TCRdb's copy has only in-frame clones and leaves some out. The data show just over 250,000 clones, more than 75% seen once. The sequenced material came from peripheral blood. All receptors derive from a woman aged 50 to 60 with acute or convalescent COVID-19.

The chain employs TRBV3-1 (or the pseudogene TRBV3-2) and TRBJ1-1, with 7 bases matching TRBD1. Germline values: CDR1 LGHDT, CDR2 YNNKEL (reference sequence). V shed 4 bases and J 5 bases; nucleotides not matched to a gene: 4. The CDR3 loop spans 13 amino acids. The DNA of the CDR3 is TGTGCCAGCAGCCTCGACAGGGAGACTGAAGCTTTCTTT. Residues: CASSLDRETEAFF.

The V call is TRBV7-3, the J call TRBJ2-2; possible D gene TRBD2, 6 bases. The CDR3 is 12 residues long. Germline CDR1 is SGHTA and CDR2 is FQGTGA. Trimming stripped 4 bases from V and 6 bases from J, with 6 bases between. The CDR3: CASSSGAGELFF. In DNA form, the CDR3 reads TGTGCCAGCAGCTCGGGGGCCGGGGAGCTGTTTTTT.

This clone was counted a few times. The chain is built from TRBV7-6 and TRBJ1-3, with 7 bases lining up with TRBD1. With V trimmed by 0 bases and J by 0 bases, 2 bases remained unmatched. This CDR3 spans 16 amino acids. Germline V gives CDR1 SGHVS, CDR2 FNYEAQ. CDR3 protein: CASSLARQGSGNTIYF. The CDR3 coding sequence is TGTGCCAGCAGCTTAGCGAGACAGGGCTCTGGAAACACCATATATTTT.

J is TRBJ2-5 and V is TRBV7-3; 7 nucleotides agree with TRBD2. CDR1 is SGHTA, CDR2 FQGTGA, per germline. CDR3 length equals 15 residues. Trimming removed 2 bases from V and 2 bases from J; junction bases left unmatched: 5. As DNA, the CDR3 is TGTGCCAGCAGCTTAGTAGCGGGCCTACAAGAGACCCAGTACTTC. Protein sequence: CASSLVAGLQETQYF.

The chain uses TRBV7-2 and TRBJ1-3; maybe TRBD1 (6 bases). The CDR3 has 17 residues. CDR1 is SGHTA and CDR2 is FQGNSA in the germline V gene. Trimming shortened V by 5 bases and J by 4 bases, and 21 bases separated the two germline ends. CDR3 coding DNA: TGTGCCAGCAGCCCAAACAGGGCTCCAGAACCAGGAAACACCATATATTTT. Translating it yields CASSPNRAPEPGNTIYF.

The chain is built from TRBV7-2 and TRBJ2-7; D may be TRBD1 (6 bases). Germline V lookup: CDR1 SGHTA, CDR2 FQGNSA. The V end lost 3 bases, the J end lost 3 bases, and 9 bases lay between the germline ends. The length of the CDR3 is 13 residues. CDR3 nucleotide sequence: TGTGCCAGCAGCTTGGACAGCTACTACGAGCAGTACTTC. It translates to CASSLDSYYEQYF. Filled out from reference TRBV7-2 and TRBJ2-7, the complete variable domain reads GAGVSQSPSNKVTEKGKDVELRCDPISGHTALYWYRQSLGQGLEFLIYFQGNSAPDKSGLPSDRFSAERTGGSVSTLTIQRTQQEDSAVYLCASSLDSYYEQYFGPGTRLTVT.

This sequence joins TRBV4-1 and TRBJ2-5; TRBD2 matches 14 bases. The germline V gene has CDR1 MGHRA and CDR2 YSYEKL. Germline trimming cut 5 bases from V and 4 bases from J; bases unmatched to any gene: 15. There are 19 residues in the CDR3. The CDR3 DNA sequence: TGCGCCAGCAGCGCCCGACCGGGACTAGCGGGAGTCGACGGAGAGACCCAGTACTTC. It yields the protein CASSARPGLAGVDGETQYF.

J is TRBJ1-2 and V is TRBV6-5; D unclear. The length of the CDR3 is 12 residues. With 6 bases removed from V and 4 bases from J, the gap between germline ends came to 9 bases. The germline V gene encodes CDR1 MNHEY and CDR2 SVGAGI. The CDR3 protein is CASSQTSYGYTF. CDR3 nucleotide sequence: TGTGCCAGCAGCCAGACAAGCTATGGCTACACCTTC.

This clone was observed once. CDR3 region: CASSRQGPNTEAFF. The DNA of the CDR3 is TGTGCCAGCAGTAGACAGGGGCCGAACACTGAAGCTTTCTTT. The chain employs TRBV2 and TRBJ1-1, with 8 bases aligning to TRBD1. The CDR3 has 14 amino acids. Germline CDR1 is SNHLY and CDR2 is FYNNEI. Trimming removed 5 bases from V and 1 base from J; junction bases left unmatched: 3.

The chain recombines TRBV28 with TRBJ2-7; D perhaps matches TRBD1 (5 bases). From germline, CDR1 is MDHEN and CDR2 SYDVKM. CDR3 length: 13 amino acids. Trimming left V 2 bases short and J 3 bases short, with 8 bases between. The CDR3: CASSLPGLYEQYF. The CDR3 nucleotides are TGTGCCAGCAGTTTACCAGGGCTCTACGAGCAGTACTTC. Complete variable domain (other parts from reference TRBV28 and TRBJ2-7): DVKVTQSSRYLVKRTGEKVFLECVQDMDHENMFWYRQDPGLGLRLIYFSYDVKMKEKGDIPEGYSVSREKKERFSLILESASTNQTSMYLCASSLPGLYEQYFGPGTRLTVT.

This clone turned up a few times. The V gene is TRBV24-1, the J gene TRBJ1-5; perhaps TRBD1 as D (6 bases). Between the trimmed V and J ends, which lost 3 bases and 3 bases, there was a span of 11 bases. The CDR3 is 15 amino acids. Germline CDR1 is KGHDR and CDR2 is SFDVKD. DNA of the CDR3: TGTGCCACCAGTGATACCGGGACAAACAATCAGCCCCAGCATTTT. Its translation is CATSDTGTNNQPQHF.

V and J are TRBV11-2 and TRBJ2-4; tentative D call: TRBD1 (5 bases). Germline CDR1 and CDR2: SGHAT and FQNNGV. V lost 1 base and J lost 6, with 13 bases in between. This CDR3 comprises 15 residues. The DNA of the CDR3 is TGTGCCAGCAGCTTAGTTGGCGGACAAGCAAACATTCAGTACTTC. As protein: CASSLVGGQANIQYF.

The rearrangement joins TRBV13 to TRBJ2-1; 12 bases are a match to TRBD2. CDR1 PRHDT and CDR2 FYEKMQ come from the germline V gene (reference sequence). This CDR3 is 16 amino acids long. V lost 5 bases to trimming and J lost 5 bases; unmatched junction nucleotides: 7. The CDR3 nucleotides are TGTGCCAGCAGCCCCCGACTAGCGGGAGACCACAATGAGCAGTTCTTC. It specifies CASSPRLAGDHNEQFF.

The gene calls are TRBV7-8 and TRBJ1-5; D not certain. Germline V CDR1 and CDR2: SGHVS, FQNEAQ. V lost 5 bases and J 0 bases, leaving 20 bases between the germline ends. The CDR3 is made up of 18 amino acids. The CDR3, as DNA: TGTGCCAGCAGCCCTAGCCTCCTTAGCCACGATAGCAATCAGCCCCAGCATTTT. Encoded protein: CASSPSLLSHDSNQPQHF. Variable domain in full (rest from reference TRBV7-8 and TRBJ1-5): GAGVSQSPRYKVAKRGQDVALRCDPISGHVSLFWYQQALGQGPEFLTYFQNEAQLDKSGLPSDRFFAERPEGSVSTLKIQRTQQEDSAVYLCASSPSLLSHDSNQPQHFGDGTRLSIL.

This chain uses TRBV9 with TRBJ2-3, with 8 bases fitting TRBD1. CDR3 size: 16 residues. CDR1 and CDR2 from the germline V gene are SGDLS and YYNGEE. V shed 0 bases, J shed 3 bases, and the junction held 6 bases outside the gene matches. The CDR3 spells CASSVEGQGATDTQYF. For the CDR3, the DNA is TGTGCCAGCAGCGTAGAGGGCCAGGGGGCAACAGATACGCAGTATTTT.

The rearrangement uses TRBV11-3 and TRBJ2-2; 7 positions agree with TRBD2. Germline lookup yields CDR1 SGHNT and CDR2 YENEEA. V was clipped by 1 base and J by 1 base; unmatched bases: 0. This CDR3 has 15 amino acids. The CDR3 is CASSLVAGNTGELFF. CDR3 nucleotides: TGTGCCAGCAGCTTAGTAGCGGGGAACACCGGGGAGCTGTTTTTT.

The rearrangement joins TRBV3-1 (or the pseudogene TRBV3-2) to TRBJ2-1; the D is unclear. Germline V gene data show CDR1 as LGHDT and CDR2 as YNNKEL (reference sequence). The V gene lost 1 base and the J gene lost 8 bases, with 12 bases spanning the gap. The CDR3 is 14 amino acids. The CDR3 bases are TGTGCCAGCAGCCAAGTCTTAGTTCGCGATGAGCAGTTCTTC. This encodes CASSQVLVRDEQFF.

The rearrangement uses TRBV5-1 and TRBJ2-3, with D possibly TRBD1 on 6 matching bases. Trimming took off 0 bases at V and 4 bases at J, with 12 bases between the two ends. The CDR3 loop spans 15 amino acids. CDR1 and CDR2 from the germline V gene are SGHRS and YFSETQ. CDR3 amino acids: CASSLGPRTADTQYF. CDR3 coding DNA: TGCGCCAGCAGCTTGGGTCCCCGGACAGCAGATACGCAGTATTTT.

This rearrangement joins TRBV10-3 to TRBJ2-5; D perhaps matches TRBD1 (6 bases). The V gene lost 8 bases and the J gene lost 5 bases, with 18 bases spanning the gap. This CDR3 is 14 amino acids long. Germline values: CDR1 ENHRY, CDR2 SYGVKD. CDR3 nucleotide sequence: TGTGCCATCCAGGGGAGCAGGGGTGGCGAGACCCAGTACTTC. Translating gives CAIQGSRGGETQYF.

Remarks on this clone: This clone may be a read error of a much larger clone one base away. This CDR3 is CASSRDSNTEAFF. In nucleotides, the CDR3 is TGTGCCAGCAGCCGGGACAGCAACACTGAAGCTTTCTTT. The rearrangement joins TRBV7-9 to TRBJ1-1; 7 nucleotides agree with TRBD1. V was pared by 5 bases and J by 2 bases, with 2 bases of the junction left unmatched. The CDR3 length is 13 residues. Per the germline V gene, CDR1 is SEHNR and CDR2 is FQNEAQ (reference sequence).

This clone was seen a handful of times. V usage is TRBV5-1 and J usage is TRBJ2-7, with D possibly being TRBD1 (6 bases). In germline, CDR1 is SGHRS, CDR2 YFSETQ. The ends were cut back, 6 bases at V and 6 bases at J, with 19 bases in the middle. The CDR3 has 14 amino acids. The CDR3 region is CASNSPETGVEQYF. The DNA of the CDR3 is TGCGCCAGCAACTCCCCCGAGACAGGAGTCGAGCAGTACTTC.

The V call is TRBV6-2 or TRBV6-3, the J call TRBJ1-5; TRBD1 matches 9 bases. The CDR3 consists of 15 residues. Per germline, CDR1 MNHEY and CDR2 SVGEGT. With V trimmed by 2 bases and J by 4 bases, 3 bases remained unmatched. CDR3 amino acids: CASSYRQGGNQPQHF. Written as DNA, the CDR3 is TGTGCCAGCAGTTACCGACAGGGGGGGAATCAGCCCCAGCATTTT.

The chain has TRBV7-2 and TRBJ2-1; 7 positions agree with TRBD1. This CDR3 is built from 15 residues. V shed 1 base, J shed 3 bases, and the junction held 3 bases outside the gene matches. Germline CDR1 is SGHTA and CDR2 is FQGNSA. CDR3 DNA sequence: TGTGCCAGCAGCTTAGAAGGGGGCCTCTACAATGAGCAGTTCTTC. Translated, it gives CASSLEGGLYNEQFF.

The genes are TRBV19 and TRBJ1-5, with TRBD1 matching over 8 bases. The CDR3 runs to 14 residues. J gave up 7 bases and V 4 bases, and 6 bases lay outside the gene matches. From germline, CDR1 is LNHDA and CDR2 SQIVND (reference sequence). The CDR3 DNA is TGTGCCAGTAGTAGAACAGGGGGTGGGCAGCCCCAGCATTTT. As protein: CASSRTGGGQPQHF. The full variable domain, its missing parts supplied by reference TRBV19 and TRBJ1-5, is DGGITQSPKYLFRKEGQNVTLSCEQNLNHDAMYWYRQDPGQGLRLIYYSQIVNDFQKGDIAEGYSVSREKKESFPLTVTSAQKNPTAFYLCASSRTGGGQPQHFGDGTRLSIL.